This T cell receptor (beta chain) was sequenced in a study of regulatory T cells in long-lasting Graves disease. The study's findings and limits: Persistent disease exhibited a predilection for TRBV28, TRBJ1-2 and TRBJ2-5. Public clonotype sharing was higher in persistent than newly diagnosed patients.

CDR3-region Arm-PCR and iRepertoire HTBI primers produced the TCR beta libraries. TCRdb analysed the multiplex PCR reads with MiXCR anew, one entry per CDR3 protein. There are approximately 500,000 distinct CDR3 sequences in the sample; approximately 21% occur only once, and around 7% lies in the top ten. Concerning this clonotype itself: Its target is not known.

As for time point: persistent/refractory GD, antithyroid drugs over 5 years with positive TRAb. PBMC RNA served as the TCR library source. In this cohort, patients came from an endocrinology department located in Xi'an, China. The V gene's germline CDR1 is DFQATT and CDR2 SNEGSKA (reference sequence). The CDR3 spans 17 residues. The trim removed 0 bases at V and 3 bases at J, leaving 8 bases unmatched. The V and J genes are TRBV20-1 and TRBJ2-5; TRBD2 matches 12 bases. The source is a female donor with Graves disease. The specimen comprised peripheral blood mononuclear cells (PBMCs), sampled when the disease was refractory, from a patient treated with antithyroid drugs. The CDR3 is CSAREGWTSGAKETQYF. DNA for the CDR3: TGCAGTGCTAGAGAAGGCTGGACTAGCGGGGCGAAAGAGACCCAGTACTTC.